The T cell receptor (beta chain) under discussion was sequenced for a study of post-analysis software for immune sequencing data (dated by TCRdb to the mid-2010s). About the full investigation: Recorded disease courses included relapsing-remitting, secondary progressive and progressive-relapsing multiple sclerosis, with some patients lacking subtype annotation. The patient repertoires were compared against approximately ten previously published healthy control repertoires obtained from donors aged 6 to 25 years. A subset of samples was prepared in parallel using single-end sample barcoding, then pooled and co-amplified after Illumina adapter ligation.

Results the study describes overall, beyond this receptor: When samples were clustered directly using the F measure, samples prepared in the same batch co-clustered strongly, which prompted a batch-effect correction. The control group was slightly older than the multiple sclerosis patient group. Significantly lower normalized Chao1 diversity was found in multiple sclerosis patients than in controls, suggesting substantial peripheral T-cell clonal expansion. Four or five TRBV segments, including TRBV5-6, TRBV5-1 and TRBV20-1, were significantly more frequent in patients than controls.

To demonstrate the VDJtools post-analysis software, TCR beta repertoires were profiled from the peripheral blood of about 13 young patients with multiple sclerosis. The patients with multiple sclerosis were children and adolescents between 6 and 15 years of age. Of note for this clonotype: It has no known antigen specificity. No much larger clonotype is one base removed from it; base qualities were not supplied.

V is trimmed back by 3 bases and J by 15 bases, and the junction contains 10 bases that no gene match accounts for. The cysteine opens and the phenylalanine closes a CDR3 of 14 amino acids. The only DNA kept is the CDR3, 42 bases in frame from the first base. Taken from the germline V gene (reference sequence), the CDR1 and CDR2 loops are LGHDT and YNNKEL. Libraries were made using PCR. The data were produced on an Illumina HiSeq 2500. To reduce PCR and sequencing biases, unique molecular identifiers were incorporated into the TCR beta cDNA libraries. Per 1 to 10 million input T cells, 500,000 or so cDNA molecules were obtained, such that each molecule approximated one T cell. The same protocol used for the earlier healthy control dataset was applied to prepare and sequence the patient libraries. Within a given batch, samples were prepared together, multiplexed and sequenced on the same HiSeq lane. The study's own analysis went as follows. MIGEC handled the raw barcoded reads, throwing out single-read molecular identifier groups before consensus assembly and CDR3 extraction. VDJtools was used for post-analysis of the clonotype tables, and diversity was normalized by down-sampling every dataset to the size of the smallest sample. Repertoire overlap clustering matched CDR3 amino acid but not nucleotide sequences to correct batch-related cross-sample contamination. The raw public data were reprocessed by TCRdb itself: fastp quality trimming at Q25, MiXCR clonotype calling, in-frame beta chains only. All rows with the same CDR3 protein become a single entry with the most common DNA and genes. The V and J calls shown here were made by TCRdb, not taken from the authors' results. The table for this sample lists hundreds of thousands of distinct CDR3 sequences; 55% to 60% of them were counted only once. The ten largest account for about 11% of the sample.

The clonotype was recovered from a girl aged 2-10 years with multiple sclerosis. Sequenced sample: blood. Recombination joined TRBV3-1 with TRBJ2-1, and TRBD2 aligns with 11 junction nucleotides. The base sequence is TGTGCCAGCAGCCAGAGGCGGCTAGCGGGAGGCCTGTTCTTC. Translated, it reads CASSQRRLAGGLFF.